The rows below give T cell receptor beta chains drawn from one sample of a study of blood T cell repertoires in COVID-19. The assay was immunoSEQ multiplex PCR, and TCRdb's table has in-frame clones only and misses some. The sample yields 200,000 to 250,000 clones, approximately 86% seen once. Sequencing input: peripheral blood. The receptors here all came from a man between 60 and 70 years old with acute or convalescent COVID-19. Each CDR3 is given with its conserved first and last residue. The D gene is left open where the match is weak. Clone size is shown for a subset of rows, as once, few, many or a class of expanded clone.

clone size,J gene,V gene,D gene,CDR3 DNA,CDR3 protein
.,TRBJ1-1,TRBV5-1,TRBD1,TGCGCCAGCAGCTTGGTTACAGGGGCCACCTTTGGGAAAGCTTTCTTT,CASSLVTGATFGKAFF
many,TRBJ1-6,TRBV7-6,.,TGTGCCAGCAGCTCCCTGGACAGAAATAATTCACCCCTCCACTTT,CASSSLDRNNSPLHF
.,TRBJ1-1,TRBV7-9,.,TGTGCCAGCAGCTTAGTAGCGGGGATCATGAACACTGAAGCTTTCTTT,CASSLVAGIMNTEAFF
.,TRBJ2-2,TRBV30,.,TGTGCCTCGACCCTCAGGGACACCGGGGAGCTGTTTTTT,CASTLRDTGELFF
.,TRBJ2-5,TRBV5-1,.,TGCGCGTCGGGAGAGCCGCGGGGCCAAGAGACCCAGTACTTC,CASGEPRGQETQYF
.,TRBJ2-4,TRBV6-6,.,TGTGCCAGCAGTTCTAACAGAAACATTCAGTACTTC,CASSSNRNIQYF
.,TRBJ2-2,TRBV5-4,TRBD2,TGTGCCAGCAGCTTGGGGCTAGCGGGGTTGAGCACCGGGGAGCTGTTTTTT,CASSLGLAGLSTGELFF
.,TRBJ2-2,TRBV14,TRBD2,TGTGCCAGCAGCCAAGTCCGGGGGGCGAACACCGGGGAGCTGTTTTTT,CASSQVRGANTGELFF
.,TRBJ1-2,TRBV5-6,TRBD1,TGTGCCAGCAGCTCCGGGACAGGGGGCCTGGGCAACTATGGCTACACCTTC,CASSSGTGGLGNYGYTF
.,TRBJ2-3,TRBV11-3,TRBD2,TGTGCCAGCAGTACGGGGACTAGCGGGTTAGATACGCAGTATTTT,CASSTGTSGLDTQYF
.,TRBJ2-3,TRBV9,TRBD2,TGTGCCAGCAGCCAGACTAGCGGGGGGCTCCCCAGCACAGATACGCAGTATTTT,CASSQTSGGLPSTDTQYF
.,TRBJ1-6,TRBV9,.,TGTGCCAGCAGCCGTTCATACAGGCCCTATAATTCACCCCTCCACTTT,CASSRSYRPYNSPLHF
.,TRBJ1-6,TRBV27,.,TGTGCCAGCAGTAAGAGGATGCAGGAGACTAAAAGCTCCTATAATTCACCCCTCCACTTT,CASSKRMQETKSSYNSPLHF
.,TRBJ1-4,TRBV4-3,.,TGCGCCAGCAGCCGACAGCTAACTAATGAAAAACTGTTTTTT,CASSRQLTNEKLFF
.,TRBJ2-1,TRBV6-5,.,TGTGCCAGCAGTTTTACCTCCAGGGGAAGTTCCAATGAGCAGTTCTTC,CASSFTSRGSSNEQFF
.,TRBJ1-2,TRBV2,.,TGTGCCAGCAGTGAACGGGGGGCCTATGGCTACACCTTC,CASSERGAYGYTF
.,TRBJ1-4,TRBV5-1,.,TGCGCCAGCAGCTTTACAAGCGACCTTAATGAAAAACTGTTTTTT,CASSFTSDLNEKLFF
once,TRBJ2-3,TRBV7-2,TRBD2,TGTGCCAGCAGCCTCCAGCTGGGGGGGGATACGCAGTATTTT,CASSLQLGGDTQYF
.,TRBJ2-7,TRBV12-3/TRBV12-4,.,TGTGCCAGCAGCAAACAGGACTACGAGCAGTACTTC,CASSKQDYEQYF
.,TRBJ1-5,TRBV4-1,TRBD1,TGCGCCAGCAGCCAAGGGGACAGGGGAAATCAGCCCCAGCATTTT,CASSQGDRGNQPQHF
once,TRBJ2-7,TRBV18,TRBD1,TGTGCCAGCTCACCGGTTGGGACAGGGCCGTACGAGCAGTACTTC,CASSPVGTGPYEQYF
.,TRBJ1-2,TRBV2,TRBD1,TGTGCCAGCAGTACAGGGGACCGCTATGGCTACACCTTC,CASSTGDRYGYTF
.,TRBJ2-7,TRBV27,TRBD2,TGTGCCAGCAGTCCCAGGACTAGCGGGGGGTCCTACGAGCAGTACTTC,CASSPRTSGGSYEQYF
.,TRBJ1-4,TRBV10-3,TRBD1,TGTGCCATCAGGCCGGGACAGTCAAATGAAAAACTGTTTTTT,CAIRPGQSNEKLFF
.,TRBJ2-5,TRBV5-1,.,TGCGCCAGCAGCTTGGCCGGGGCAGGGGGGCAAGAGACCCAGTACTTC,CASSLAGAGGQETQYF
.,TRBJ2-7,TRBV10-3,TRBD1,TGTGCCATCAGTGGGGGGACAGGGGTTGAGCAGTACTTC,CAISGGTGVEQYF
.,TRBJ1-5,TRBV27,TRBD1,TGTGCCAGCAGTCTCGGGACAGGGGGAAGCAATCAGCCCCAGCATTTT,CASSLGTGGSNQPQHF
.,TRBJ2-1,TRBV9,TRBD1,TGTGCCAGCAGCCGTCCCCCTGGACAGGGCCTCTCCTACAATGAGCAGTTCTTC,CASSRPPGQGLSYNEQFF
.,TRBJ2-7,TRBV11-2,.,TGTGCCAGCAGCTTATTTCGGTTGCGGGGCTCCTACGAGCAGTACTTC,CASSLFRLRGSYEQYF